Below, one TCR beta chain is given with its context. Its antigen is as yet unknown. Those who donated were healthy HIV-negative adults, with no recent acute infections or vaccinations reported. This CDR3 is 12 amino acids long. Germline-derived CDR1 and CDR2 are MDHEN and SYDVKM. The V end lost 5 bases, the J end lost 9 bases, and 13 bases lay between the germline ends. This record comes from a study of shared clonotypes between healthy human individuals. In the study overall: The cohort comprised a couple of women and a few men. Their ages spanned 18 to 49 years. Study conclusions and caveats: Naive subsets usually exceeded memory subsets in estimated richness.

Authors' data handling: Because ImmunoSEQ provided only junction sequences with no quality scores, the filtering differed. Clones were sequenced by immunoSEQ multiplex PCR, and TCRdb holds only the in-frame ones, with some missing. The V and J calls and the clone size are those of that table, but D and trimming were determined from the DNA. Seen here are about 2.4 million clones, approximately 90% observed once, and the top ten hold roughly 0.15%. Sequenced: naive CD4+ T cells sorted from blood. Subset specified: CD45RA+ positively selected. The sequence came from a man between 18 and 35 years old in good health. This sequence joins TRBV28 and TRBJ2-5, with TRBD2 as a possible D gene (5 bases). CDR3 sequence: CASSPPGRAQYF. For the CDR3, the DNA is TGTGCCAGCAGTCCCCCCGGGCGGGCCCAGTACTTC.